Following are 8 T cell receptor beta chains from one sample sequenced in a study of radiotherapy plus CTLA-4 blockade in lung cancer. Profiling relied on immunoSEQ multiplex PCR, and the TCRdb table lists in-frame clones only, not all of them. The table shows 85,000 to 90,000 clones, with about 88% occurring only once. The sequencing here drew on peripheral blood, taken from a patient treated with radiotherapy plus ipilimumab. These receptors were obtained from a human donor with non-small cell lung cancer that progressed on radiotherapy plus ipilimumab.

The chain employs TRBV30 and TRBJ1-1; perhaps TRBD1 as D (6 bases). CDR3 size: 13 residues. V shed 1 base and J shed 1 base, with 7 bases lying between them. CDR1 is GTSNPN, CDR2 SVGIG, per germline (reference sequence). The CDR3 bases are TGTGCCTGGAGTGGGGGGCCGAACACTGAAGCTTTCTTT. It specifies CAWSGGPNTEAFF.

This sequence joins TRBV4-2 and TRBJ2-5, with TRBD2 identical over 8 bases. The V gene's germline CDR1 is LGHNA and CDR2 YNFKEQ. This CDR3 is built from 15 residues. Losses at the gene ends were 1 base for V and 5 bases for J; bases not matched to a gene: 6. The CDR3 loop reads CASSQVLAVRETQYF. The CDR3 DNA follows: TGTGCCAGCAGCCAAGTACTAGCGGTCCGGGAGACCCAGTACTTC.

The V call is TRBV7-9, the J call TRBJ2-2; D might be TRBD1 (5 bases). Germline CDR1 reads SEHNR; CDR2 reads FQNEAQ (reference sequence). V dropped 5 bases and J dropped 1 base, with 8 bases sitting between them. This CDR3 spans 14 amino acids. The CDR3 DNA reads TGTGCCAGCAGCCTCGACAGGAACACCGGGGAGCTGTTTTTT. Residues: CASSLDRNTGELFF.

The chain combines TRBV7-9 with TRBJ1-2; D not certain. Per germline, CDR1 SEHNR and CDR2 FQNEAQ (reference sequence). The CDR3 consists of 13 residues. V shed 0 bases and J shed 6 bases, with 8 bases lying between them. As DNA, the CDR3 is TGTGCCAGCAGCTTAGCCCCGGGTAATGGCTACACCTTC. Protein: CASSLAPGNGYTF.

V is TRBV7-2 and J is TRBJ1-2, with 9 nucleotides matching TRBD1. The germline V gene encodes CDR1 SGHTA and CDR2 FQGNSA. The CDR3 is 15 residues long. With 4 bases clipped from V and 2 bases from J, the junction kept 5 bases outside the gene matches. CDR3 bases: TGTGCCAGCAGCTCGTGGACAGGGGCCAACTATGGCTACACCTTC. It yields the protein CASSSWTGANYGYTF.

The chain has TRBV19 and TRBJ1-1, with D perhaps TRBD1 (6 bases). The CDR3 sequence is 14 residues long. Germline CDR1 is LNHDA and CDR2 is SQIVND (reference sequence). V was pared by 6 bases and J by 11 bases, with 22 bases between. The CDR3 reads CASSPLLQGRWAFF. For the CDR3, the DNA is TGTGCCAGTAGCCCACTACTACAGGGTCGTTGGGCTTTCTTT. Combining the CDR3 with reference TRBV19 and TRBJ1-1 gives the whole variable domain DGGITQSPKYLFRKEGQNVTLSCEQNLNHDAMYWYRQDPGQGLRLIYYSQIVNDFQKGDIAEGYSVSREKKESFPLTVTSAQKNPTAFYLCASSPLLQGRWAFFGQGTRLTVV.

J is TRBJ2-7 and V is TRBV6-5; TRBD1 matches at 7 bases. After removal of 6 bases from V and 0 bases from J, the junction contained 5 bases not matched to a gene. This CDR3 region has 14 residues. CDR1 and CDR2 (germline): MNHEY, SVGAGI. CDR3 coding DNA: TGTGCCAGCAGCCGGACAGGAAGCTCCTACGAGCAGTACTTC. It codes for CASSRTGSSYEQYF.

About this clone itself: Mismatch with germline at one junction end may stem from a read error. V gene TRBV7-2 combines with J gene TRBJ2-7; TRBD2 might be the D (5 bases). Germline V lookup: CDR1 SGHTA, CDR2 FQGNSA. The length of the CDR3 is 13 residues. The CDR3 sequence: CASSLALIYEQYF. DNA of the CDR3: TGTGCCAGCAGCCTAGCTTTAATATACGAGCAGTACTTC.